This T cell receptor beta chain was retrieved from a study of lymphopenia after photon versus proton radiotherapy. Findings of the study overall: After the lymphocyte nadir, photon-treated repertoires showed oligoclonal expansion, especially of CD8+ Temra cells.

Germline V CDR1 and CDR2: SGHRS, YFSETQ. The CDR3 is 17 residues long. Unmatched junction bases numbered 11, after V lost 4 bases and J lost 4 bases. The table came from immunoSEQ multiplex PCR; TCRdb's copy has only in-frame clones and leaves some out. The repertoire holds about 58,000 clones, approximately 84% seen once, with around 2% in the top ten. A remark on this clone: What it binds is unknown.

The sample here was peripheral blood, taken from a patient treated with proton-based radiotherapy. This TCR derives from a man in his sixties with pancreatic cancer. This rearrangement joins TRBV5-1 to TRBJ2-2, with TRBD2 identical over 9 bases. CDR3 sequence (DNA): TGCGCCAGCAGCCAATACCCTAGCGGGATGTTCACCGGGGAGCTGTTTTTT. Translated: CASSQYPSGMFTGELFF.